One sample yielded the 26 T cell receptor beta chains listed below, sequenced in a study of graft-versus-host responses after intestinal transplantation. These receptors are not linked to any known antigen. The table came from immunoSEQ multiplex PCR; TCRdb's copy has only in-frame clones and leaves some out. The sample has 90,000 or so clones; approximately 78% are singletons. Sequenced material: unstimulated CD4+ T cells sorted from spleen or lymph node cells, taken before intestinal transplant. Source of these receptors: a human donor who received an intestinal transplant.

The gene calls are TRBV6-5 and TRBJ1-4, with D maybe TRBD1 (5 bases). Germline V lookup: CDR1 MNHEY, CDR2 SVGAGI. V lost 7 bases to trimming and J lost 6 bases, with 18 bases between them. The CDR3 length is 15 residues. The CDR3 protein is CASTTTGGIYEKLFF. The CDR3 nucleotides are TGTGCCAGCACCACTACGGGGGGGATATATGAAAAACTGTTTTTT.

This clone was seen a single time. CDR3 protein: CASSYWGVRYEQYF. The CDR3 DNA is TGTGCCAGCAGTTACTGGGGGGTTCGGTACGAGCAGTACTTC. The chain joins TRBV6-5 to TRBJ2-7, with D perhaps matching TRBD2 (6 bases). The V end was cut by 1 base, the J end by 4 bases, with 11 bases between. Per the germline V gene, CDR1 is MNHEY and CDR2 is SVGAGI. This CDR3 is built from 14 residues.

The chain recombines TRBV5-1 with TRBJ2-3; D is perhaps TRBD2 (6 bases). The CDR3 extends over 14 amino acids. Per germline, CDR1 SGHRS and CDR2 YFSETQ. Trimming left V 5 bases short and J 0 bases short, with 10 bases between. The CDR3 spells CASRIGSSTDTQYF. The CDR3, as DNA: TGCGCCAGCAGGATCGGGAGTAGCACAGATACGCAGTATTTT.

CDR3 sequence (DNA): TGTGCCAGCAGCACCGCAAACAGGGGGATGGGTAACTATGGCTACACCTTC. Translating gives CASSTANRGMGNYGYTF. This chain links TRBV5-4 with TRBJ1-2; 8 bases are a match to TRBD1. The J segment lost 1 base and the V segment lost 4 bases, leaving 12 bases of the junction unmatched. The CDR3 extends over 17 amino acids. CDR1 and CDR2 (germline): SGHNT, YYREEE (reference sequence).

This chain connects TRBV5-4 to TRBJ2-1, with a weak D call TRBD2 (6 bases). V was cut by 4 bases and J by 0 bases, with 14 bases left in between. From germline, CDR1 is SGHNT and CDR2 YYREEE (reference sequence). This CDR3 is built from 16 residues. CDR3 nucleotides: TGTGCCAGCAGCCCACGTCGGGGGAACTCCTACAATGAGCAGTTCTTC. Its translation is CASSPRRGNSYNEQFF.

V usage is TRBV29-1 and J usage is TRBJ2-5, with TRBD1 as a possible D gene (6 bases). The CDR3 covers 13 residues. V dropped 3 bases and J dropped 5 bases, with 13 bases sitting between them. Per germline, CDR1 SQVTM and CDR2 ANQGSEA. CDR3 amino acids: CSVEGAQRETQYF. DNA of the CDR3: TGCAGCGTTGAGGGGGCGCAAAGGGAGACCCAGTACTTC.

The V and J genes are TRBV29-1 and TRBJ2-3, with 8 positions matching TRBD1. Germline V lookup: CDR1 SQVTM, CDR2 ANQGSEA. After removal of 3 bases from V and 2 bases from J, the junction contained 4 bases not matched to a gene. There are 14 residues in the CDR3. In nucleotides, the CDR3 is TGCAGCGTTGATTTACAGGGGGTCACAGATACGCAGTATTTT. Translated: CSVDLQGVTDTQYF.

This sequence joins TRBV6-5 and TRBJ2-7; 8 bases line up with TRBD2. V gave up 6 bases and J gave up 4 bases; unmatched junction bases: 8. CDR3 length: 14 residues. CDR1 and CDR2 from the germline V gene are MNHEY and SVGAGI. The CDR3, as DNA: TGTGCCAGCAGACGGCTCGGGGGGGATTACGAGCAGTACTTC. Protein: CASRRLGGDYEQYF.

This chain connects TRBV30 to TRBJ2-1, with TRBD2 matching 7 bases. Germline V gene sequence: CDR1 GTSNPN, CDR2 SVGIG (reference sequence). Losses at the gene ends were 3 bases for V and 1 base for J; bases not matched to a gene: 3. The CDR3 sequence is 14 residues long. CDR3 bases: TGTGCCTGGAGGAAAGCGGGGTCCTACAATGAGCAGTTCTTC. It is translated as CAWRKAGSYNEQFF.

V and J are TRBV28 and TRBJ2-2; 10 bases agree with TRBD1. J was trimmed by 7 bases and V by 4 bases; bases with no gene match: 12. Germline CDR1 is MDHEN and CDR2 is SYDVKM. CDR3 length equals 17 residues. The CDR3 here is CASSYLRGTGVIGELFF. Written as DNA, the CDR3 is TGTGCCAGCAGTTATCTTCGCGGGACAGGGGTAATCGGGGAGCTGTTTTTT.

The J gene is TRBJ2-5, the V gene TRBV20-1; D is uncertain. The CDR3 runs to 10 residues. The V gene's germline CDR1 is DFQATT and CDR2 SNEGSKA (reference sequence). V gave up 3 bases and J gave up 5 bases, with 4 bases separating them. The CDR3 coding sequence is TGCAGTGCTAGCGTGGAGACCCAGTACTTC. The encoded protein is CSASVETQYF.

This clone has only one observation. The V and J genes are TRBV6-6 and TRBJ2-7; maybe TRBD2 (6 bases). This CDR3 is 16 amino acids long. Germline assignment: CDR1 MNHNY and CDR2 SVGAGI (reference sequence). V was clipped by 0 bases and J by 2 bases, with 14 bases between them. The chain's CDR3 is CASSYSGGSVTYEQYF. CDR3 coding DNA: TGTGCCAGCAGTTACTCGGGGGGAAGCGTTACCTACGAGCAGTACTTC.

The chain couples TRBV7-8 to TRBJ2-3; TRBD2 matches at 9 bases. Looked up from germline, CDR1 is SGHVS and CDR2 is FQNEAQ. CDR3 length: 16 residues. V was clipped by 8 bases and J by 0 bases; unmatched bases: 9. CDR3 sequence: CASEPLAGVSTDTQYF. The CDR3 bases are TGTGCCAGCGAACCCTTAGCGGGAGTTAGCACAGATACGCAGTATTTT.

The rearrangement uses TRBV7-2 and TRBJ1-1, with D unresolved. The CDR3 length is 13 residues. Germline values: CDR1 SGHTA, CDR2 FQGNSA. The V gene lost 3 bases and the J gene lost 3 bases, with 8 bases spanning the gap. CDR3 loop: CASSFQVDTEAFF. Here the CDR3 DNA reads TGTGCCAGCAGCTTCCAGGTAGACACTGAAGCTTTCTTT.

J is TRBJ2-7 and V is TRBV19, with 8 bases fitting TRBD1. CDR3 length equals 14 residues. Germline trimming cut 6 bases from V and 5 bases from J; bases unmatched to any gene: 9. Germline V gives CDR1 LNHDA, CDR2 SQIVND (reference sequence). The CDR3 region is CASSRTGTGHEQYF. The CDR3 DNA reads TGTGCCAGTAGCCGGACAGGGACCGGGCACGAGCAGTACTTC.

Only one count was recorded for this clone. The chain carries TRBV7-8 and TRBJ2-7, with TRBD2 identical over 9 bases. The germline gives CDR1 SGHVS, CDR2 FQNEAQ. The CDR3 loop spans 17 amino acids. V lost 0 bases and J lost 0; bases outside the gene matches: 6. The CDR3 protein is CASSLARLAGYSYEQYF. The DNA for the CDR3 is TGTGCCAGCAGCTTAGCGAGGCTAGCGGGGTACTCCTACGAGCAGTACTTC.

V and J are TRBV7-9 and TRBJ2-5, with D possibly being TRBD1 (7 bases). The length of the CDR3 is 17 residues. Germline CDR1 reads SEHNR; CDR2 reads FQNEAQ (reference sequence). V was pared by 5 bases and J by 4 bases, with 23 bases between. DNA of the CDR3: TGTGCCAGCAGCCCAGGTCGGGGGACAGCCAGCCCAGAGACCCAGTACTTC. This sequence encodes CASSPGRGTASPETQYF.

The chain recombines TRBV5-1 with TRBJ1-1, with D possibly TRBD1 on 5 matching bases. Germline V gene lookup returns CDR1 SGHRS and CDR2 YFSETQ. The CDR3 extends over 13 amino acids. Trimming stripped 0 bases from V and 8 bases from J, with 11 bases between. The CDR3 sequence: CASSLEGWGEAFF. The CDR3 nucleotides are TGCGCCAGCAGCTTGGAGGGGTGGGGAGAAGCTTTCTTT. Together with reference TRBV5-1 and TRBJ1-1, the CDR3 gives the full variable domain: KAGVTQTPRYLIKTRGQQVTLSCSPISGHRSVSWYQQTPGQGLQFLFEYFSETQRNKGNFPGRFSGRQFSNSRSEMNVSTLELGDSALYLCASSLEGWGEAFFGQGTRLTVV.

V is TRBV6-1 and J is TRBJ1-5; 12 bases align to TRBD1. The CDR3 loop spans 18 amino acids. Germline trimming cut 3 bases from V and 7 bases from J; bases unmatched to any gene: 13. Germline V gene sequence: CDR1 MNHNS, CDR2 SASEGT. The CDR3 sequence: CASSDLGQGAAVVQPQHF. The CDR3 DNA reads TGTGCCAGCAGTGACTTGGGACAGGGGGCGGCGGTGGTCCAGCCCCAGCATTTT.

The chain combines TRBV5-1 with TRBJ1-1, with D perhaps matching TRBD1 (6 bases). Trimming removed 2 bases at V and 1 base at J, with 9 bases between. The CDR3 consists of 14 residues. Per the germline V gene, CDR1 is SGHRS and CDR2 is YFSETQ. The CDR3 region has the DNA TGCGCCAGCAGCTTAGTGACAGGGAACACTGAAGCTTTCTTT. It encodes CASSLVTGNTEAFF.

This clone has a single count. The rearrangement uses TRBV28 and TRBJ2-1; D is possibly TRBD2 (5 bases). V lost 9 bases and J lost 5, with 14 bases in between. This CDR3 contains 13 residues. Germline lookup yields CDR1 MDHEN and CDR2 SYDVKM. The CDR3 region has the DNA TGTGCCAGTGCAGAGGGTAATAACAATGAGCAGTTCTTC. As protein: CASAEGNNNEQFF.

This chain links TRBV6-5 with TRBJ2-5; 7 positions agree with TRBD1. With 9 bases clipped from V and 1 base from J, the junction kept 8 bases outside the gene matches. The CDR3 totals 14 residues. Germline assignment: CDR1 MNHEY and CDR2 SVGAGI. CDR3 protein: CASTRTGVQETQYF. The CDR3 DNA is TGTGCCAGTACAAGGACAGGAGTCCAAGAGACCCAGTACTTC.

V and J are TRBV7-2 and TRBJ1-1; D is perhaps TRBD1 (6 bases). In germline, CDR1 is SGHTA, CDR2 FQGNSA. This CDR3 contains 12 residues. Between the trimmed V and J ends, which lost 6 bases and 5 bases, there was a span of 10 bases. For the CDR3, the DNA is TGTGCCAGCAGGTTACAGGGAACTGAAGCTTTCTTT. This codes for CASRLQGTEAFF.

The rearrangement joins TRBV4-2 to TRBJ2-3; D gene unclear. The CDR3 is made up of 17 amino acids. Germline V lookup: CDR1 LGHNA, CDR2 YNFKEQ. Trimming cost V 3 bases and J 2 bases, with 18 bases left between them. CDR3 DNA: TGTGCCAGCAGCCAGACCGCCTCTAGGATTGTCACAGATACGCAGTATTTT. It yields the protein CASSQTASRIVTDTQYF.

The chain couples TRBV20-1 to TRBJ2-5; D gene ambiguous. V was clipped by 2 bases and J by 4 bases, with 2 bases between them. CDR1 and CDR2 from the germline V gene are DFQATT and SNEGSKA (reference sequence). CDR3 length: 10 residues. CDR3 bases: TGCAGTGCTAGACTAGAGACCCAGTACTTC. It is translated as CSARLETQYF.

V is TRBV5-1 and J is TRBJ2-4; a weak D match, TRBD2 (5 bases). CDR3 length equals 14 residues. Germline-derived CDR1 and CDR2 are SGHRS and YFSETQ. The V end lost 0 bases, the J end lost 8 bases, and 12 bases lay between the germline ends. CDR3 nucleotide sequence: TGCGCCAGCAGCTTGGAATACCTGGGAGACATTCAGTACTTC. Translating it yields CASSLEYLGDIQYF.